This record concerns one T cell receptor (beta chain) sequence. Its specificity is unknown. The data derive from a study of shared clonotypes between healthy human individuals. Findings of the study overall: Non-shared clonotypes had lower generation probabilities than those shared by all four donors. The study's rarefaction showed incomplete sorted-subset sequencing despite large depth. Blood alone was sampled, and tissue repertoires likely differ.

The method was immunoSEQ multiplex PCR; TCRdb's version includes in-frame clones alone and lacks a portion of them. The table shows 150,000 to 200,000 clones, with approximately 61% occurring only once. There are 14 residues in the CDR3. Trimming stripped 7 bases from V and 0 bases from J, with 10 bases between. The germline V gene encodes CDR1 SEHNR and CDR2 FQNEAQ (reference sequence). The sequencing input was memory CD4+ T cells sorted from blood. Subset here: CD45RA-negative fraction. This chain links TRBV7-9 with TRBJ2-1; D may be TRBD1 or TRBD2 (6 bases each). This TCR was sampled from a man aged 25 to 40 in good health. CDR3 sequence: CASTGAPSYNEQFF. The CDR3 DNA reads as TGTGCCAGCACGGGGGCTCCCTCCTACAATGAGCAGTTCTTC. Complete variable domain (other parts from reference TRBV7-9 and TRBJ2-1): DTGVSQNPRHKITKRGQNVTFRCDPISEHNRLYWYRQTLGQGPEFLTYFQNEAQLEKSRLLSDRFSAERPKGSFSTLEIQRTEQGDSAMYLCASTGAPSYNEQFFGPGTRLTVL.